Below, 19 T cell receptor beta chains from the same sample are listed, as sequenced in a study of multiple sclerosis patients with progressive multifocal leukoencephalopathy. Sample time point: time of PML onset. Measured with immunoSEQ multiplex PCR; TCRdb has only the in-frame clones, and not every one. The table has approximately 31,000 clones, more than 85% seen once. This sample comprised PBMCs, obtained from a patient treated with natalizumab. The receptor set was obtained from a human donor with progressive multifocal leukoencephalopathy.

This CDR3 reads CASSLVRSPGGYTF. Here the CDR3 DNA reads TGTGCCAGCAGTTTAGTCAGGAGCCCGGGGGGCTACACCTTC. V and J are TRBV28 and TRBJ1-2; D not resolved. The CDR3 runs 14 residues. In germline, CDR1 is MDHEN, CDR2 SYDVKM. V gave up 2 bases and J gave up 8 bases, with 15 bases separating them.

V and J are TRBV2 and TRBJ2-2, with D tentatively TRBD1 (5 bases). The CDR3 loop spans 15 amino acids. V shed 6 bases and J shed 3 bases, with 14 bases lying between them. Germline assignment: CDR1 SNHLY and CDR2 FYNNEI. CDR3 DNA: TGTGCCAGCAGGAACCTGATGGGGCACACCGGGGAGCTGTTTTTT. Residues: CASRNLMGHTGELFF.

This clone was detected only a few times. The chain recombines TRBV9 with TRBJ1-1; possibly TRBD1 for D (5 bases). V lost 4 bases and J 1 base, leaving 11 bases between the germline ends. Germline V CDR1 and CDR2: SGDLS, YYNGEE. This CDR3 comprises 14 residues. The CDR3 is CASSSLGTNTEAFF. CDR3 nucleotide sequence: TGTGCCAGCAGCTCCCTTGGGACGAACACTGAAGCTTTCTTT.

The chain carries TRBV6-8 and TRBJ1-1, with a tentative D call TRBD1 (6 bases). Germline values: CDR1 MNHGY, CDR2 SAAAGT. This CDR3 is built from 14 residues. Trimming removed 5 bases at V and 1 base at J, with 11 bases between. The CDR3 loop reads CASSPIQGNTEAFF. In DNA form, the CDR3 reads TGTGCCAGCAGTCCAATACAGGGGAACACTGAAGCTTTCTTT.

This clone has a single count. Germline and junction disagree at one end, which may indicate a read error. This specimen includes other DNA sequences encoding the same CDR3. CDR3 loop: CASSMPSAGGGNEQFF. Written as DNA, the CDR3 is TGCGCCAGTAGTATGCCCTCCGCGGGAGGTGGGAATGAGCAGTTCTTC. This chain connects TRBV19 to TRBJ2-1; 8 bases map to TRBD2. The germline V gene encodes CDR1 LNHDA and CDR2 SQIVND (reference sequence). The CDR3 loop spans 16 amino acids.

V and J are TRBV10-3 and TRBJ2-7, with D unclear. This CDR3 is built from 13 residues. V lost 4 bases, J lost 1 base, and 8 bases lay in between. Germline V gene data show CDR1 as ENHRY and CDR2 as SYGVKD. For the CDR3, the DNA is TGTGCCATCAGTGTCGGCATTTCCTACGAGCAGTACTTC. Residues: CAISVGISYEQYF.

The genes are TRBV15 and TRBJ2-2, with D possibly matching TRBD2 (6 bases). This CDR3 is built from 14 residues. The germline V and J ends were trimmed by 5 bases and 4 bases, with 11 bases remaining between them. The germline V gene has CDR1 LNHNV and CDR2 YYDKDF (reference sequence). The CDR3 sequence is CATSGGWPTGELFF. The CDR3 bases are TGTGCCACCAGCGGGGGGTGGCCCACCGGGGAGCTGTTTTTT. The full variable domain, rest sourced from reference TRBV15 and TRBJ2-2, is DAMVIQNPRYQVTQFGKPVTLSCSQTLNHNVMYWYQQKSSQAPKLLFHYYDKDFNNEADTPDNFQSRRPNTSFCFLDIRSPGLGDTAMYLCATSGGWPTGELFFGEGSRLTVL.

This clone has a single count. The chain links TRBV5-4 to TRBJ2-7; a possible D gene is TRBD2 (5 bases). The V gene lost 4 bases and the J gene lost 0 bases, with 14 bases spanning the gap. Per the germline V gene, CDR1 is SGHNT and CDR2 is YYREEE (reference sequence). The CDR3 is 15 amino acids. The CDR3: CASSLDSSSSYEQYF. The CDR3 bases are TGTGCCAGCAGCCTGGACTCCTCAAGCTCCTACGAGCAGTACTTC.

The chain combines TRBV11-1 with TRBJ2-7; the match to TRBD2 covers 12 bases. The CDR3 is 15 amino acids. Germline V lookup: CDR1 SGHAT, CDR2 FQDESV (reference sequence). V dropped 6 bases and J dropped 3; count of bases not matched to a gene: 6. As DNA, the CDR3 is TGTGCCAGCAGTAGGACTAGCGGGGATGTCTACGAGCAGTACTTC. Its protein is CASSRTSGDVYEQYF.

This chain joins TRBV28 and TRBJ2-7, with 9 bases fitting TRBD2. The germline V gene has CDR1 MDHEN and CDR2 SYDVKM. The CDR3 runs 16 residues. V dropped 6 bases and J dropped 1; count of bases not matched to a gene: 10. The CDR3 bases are TGTGCCAGCAGATCCCTTCGCGGGAGGGGGTCCTACGAGCAGTACTTC. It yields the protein CASRSLRGRGSYEQYF. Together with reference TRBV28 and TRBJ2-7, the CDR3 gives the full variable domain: DVKVTQSSRYLVKRTGEKVFLECVQDMDHENMFWYRQDPGLGLRLIYFSYDVKMKEKGDIPEGYSVSREKKERFSLILESASTNQTSMYLCASRSLRGRGSYEQYFGPGTRLTVT.

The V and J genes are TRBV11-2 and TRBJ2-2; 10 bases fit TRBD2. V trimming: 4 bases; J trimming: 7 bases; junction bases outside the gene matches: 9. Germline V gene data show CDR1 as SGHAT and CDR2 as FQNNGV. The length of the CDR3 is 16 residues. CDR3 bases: TGTGCCAGCAGCTCCGCTAGCGGGAGAAGAGGCGGGGAGCTGTTTTTT. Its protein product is CASSSASGRRGGELFF.

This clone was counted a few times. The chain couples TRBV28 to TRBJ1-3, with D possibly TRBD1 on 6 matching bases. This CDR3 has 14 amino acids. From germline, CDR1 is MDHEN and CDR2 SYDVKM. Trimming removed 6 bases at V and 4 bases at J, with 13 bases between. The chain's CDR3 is CASRFSGAGNTIYF. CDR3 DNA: TGTGCCAGCAGGTTCTCAGGGGCCGGAAACACCATATATTTT.

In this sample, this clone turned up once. The CDR3 spells CASSRGQGDGYTF. The CDR3 bases are TGCGCCAGCAGCCGGGGACAGGGAGATGGCTACACCTTC. V usage is TRBV5-1 and J usage is TRBJ1-2; TRBD1 agrees at 9 bases. This CDR3 is 13 amino acids long. Germline CDR1 and CDR2: SGHRS and YFSETQ. Unmatched junction bases numbered 4, after V lost 4 bases and J lost 6 bases.

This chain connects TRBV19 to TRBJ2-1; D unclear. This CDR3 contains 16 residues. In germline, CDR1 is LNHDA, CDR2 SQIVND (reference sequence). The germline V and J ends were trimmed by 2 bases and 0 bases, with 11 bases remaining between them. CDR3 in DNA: TGTGCCAGTAGTATAATGGTGGGAAGCTCCTACAATGAGCAGTTCTTC. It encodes CASSIMVGSSYNEQFF.

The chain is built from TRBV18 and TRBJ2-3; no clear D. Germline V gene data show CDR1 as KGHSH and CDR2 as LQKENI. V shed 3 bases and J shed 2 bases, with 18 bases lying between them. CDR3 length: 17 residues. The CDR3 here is CASSPRSSSLNTDTQYF. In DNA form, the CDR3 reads TGTGCCAGCTCACCTCGCTCCTCCTCCTTAAACACAGATACGCAGTATTTT.

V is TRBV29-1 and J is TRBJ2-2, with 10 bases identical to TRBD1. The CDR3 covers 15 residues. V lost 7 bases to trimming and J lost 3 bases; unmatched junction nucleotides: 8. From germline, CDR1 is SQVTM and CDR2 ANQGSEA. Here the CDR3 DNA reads TGCAGCGCCCAGGGCGGACAGGGGGACACCGGGGAGCTGTTTTTT. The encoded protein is CSAQGGQGDTGELFF.

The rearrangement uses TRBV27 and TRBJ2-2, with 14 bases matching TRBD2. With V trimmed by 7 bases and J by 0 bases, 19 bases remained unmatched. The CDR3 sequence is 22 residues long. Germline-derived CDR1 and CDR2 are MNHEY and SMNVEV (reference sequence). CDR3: CASTMRVPGLAGDGANTGELFF. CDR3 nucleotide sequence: TGTGCCAGCACCATGCGGGTACCGGGACTAGCGGGAGACGGGGCGAACACCGGGGAGCTGTTTTTT.

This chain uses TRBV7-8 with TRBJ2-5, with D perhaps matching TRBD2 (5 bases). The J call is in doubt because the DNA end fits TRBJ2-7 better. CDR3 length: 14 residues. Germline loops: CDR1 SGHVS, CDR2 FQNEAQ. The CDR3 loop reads CASSLETGTYEQYF. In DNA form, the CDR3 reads TGTGCCAGCAGCCTAGAGACGGGGACCTACGAGCAGTACTTC.

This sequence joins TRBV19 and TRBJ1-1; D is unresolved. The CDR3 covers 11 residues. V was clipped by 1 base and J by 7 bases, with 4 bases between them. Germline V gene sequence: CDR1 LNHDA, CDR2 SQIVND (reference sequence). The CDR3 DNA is TGTGCCAGTAGTATAGGACTTGAAGCTTTCTTT. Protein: CASSIGLEAFF. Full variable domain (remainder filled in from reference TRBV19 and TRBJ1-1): DGGITQSPKYLFRKEGQNVTLSCEQNLNHDAMYWYRQDPGQGLRLIYYSQIVNDFQKGDIAEGYSVSREKKESFPLTVTSAQKNPTAFYLCASSIGLEAFFGQGTRLTVV.